A selection of T cell receptor beta chains follows, all from one sample in a study of Graves' ophthalmopathy and Graves' hyperthyroidism. TCRdb reanalysed the multiplex PCR reads using MiXCR and keeps one entry per CDR3 protein. Of about 700,000 distinct CDR3 sequences listed, roughly two fifths are singletons. The sequencing input was peripheral blood. These receptor sequences come from an adult man with Graves' ophthalmopathy. Both conserved end residues are part of each CDR3. D genes are given only for firm matches. Size values are once, few and many counts, or a class for expanded clones, and some rows have none.

d_call j_call v_call clone_size cdr3_nt cdr3_aa
- TRBJ1-2 TRBV10-2 - TGCGCCAGCAGTGAGGGTGGGGGCATCTATGGCTACACCTTC CASSEGGGIYGYTF
- TRBJ1-2 TRBV12-3/TRBV12-4 many TGTGCCAGCACCCCCGGCAGGGGCTATGGCTACACCTTC CASTPGRGYGYTF
- TRBJ1-4 TRBV7-9 - TGCGCCAGCAGCCAAAAGGGTTGGGAAAAACTGTTTTTT CASSQKGWEKLFF
- TRBJ2-7 TRBV6-1 - TGTGCCAGCAGGAGATTTCAGGCCTACGAGCAGTACTTC CASRRFQAYEQYF
- TRBJ1-1 TRBV7-9 few TGTGCCAGCAGCCACGTGGGACAATTCACTGAAGCTTTCTTT CASSHVGQFTEAFF
TRBD1 TRBJ2-5 TRBV7-9 many TGTGCCAGCAGCCAAGGGACAGCTGAAGAGACCCAGTACTTC CASSQGTAEETQYF
- TRBJ2-5 TRBV12-3/TRBV12-4 - TGTGCCAGCAGTTTAACAGGGCGGGCCCAGTACTTC CASSLTGRAQYF
TRBD1 TRBJ1-4 TRBV7-9 few TGTGCCAGCAGCACGCGTCCCGGGACAGTTGCGGCAACTAATGAAAAACTGTTTTTT CASSTRPGTVAATNEKLFF
- TRBJ1-2 TRBV20-1 - TGCAGTGCAGCCCGGACAGAGCTGGATGGCTACACCTTC CSAARTELDGYTF
TRBD1 TRBJ2-7 TRBV5-6 - TGTGCCAGCAGCTTGGGGCAGGGGGCAATCGAGCAGTACTTC CASSLGQGAIEQYF
- TRBJ1-2 TRBV7-2 - TGTGCCAGCATAAGAGAAGGGGCTAACTATGGCTACACCTTC CASIREGANYGYTF
- TRBJ2-2 TRBV7-2 - TGTGCCAGCAGCTGGGCGGGGCCCGGGGAGCTGTTTTTT CASSWAGPGELFF
TRBD2 TRBJ2-2 TRBV10-3 few TGTGCCATCAGTGACGGACTAGCGGGGAGTTACACCGGGGAGCTGTTTTTT CAISDGLAGSYTGELFF
TRBD1 TRBJ1-1 TRBV20-1 - TGCAGTGCTAGACCTCCGGGACAGGGGCACACTGAAGCTTTCTTT CSARPPGQGHTEAFF
TRBD1 TRBJ1-1 TRBV10-3 - TGTGCCAGCAGTGTCTCGGTACAGGGGGCAAAGGGAGCTTTCTTT CASSVSVQGAKGAFF
- TRBJ2-5 TRBV12-3/TRBV12-4 - TGTGCCAGCAGTCCCGGGGCAGGGGACGACCAAGAGACCCAGTACTTC CASSPGAGDDQETQYF
- TRBJ2-6 TRBV7-8 many TGTGCCAGCAGCTTAGACCCCTTCTCTGGGGCCAACGTCCTGACTTTC CASSLDPFSGANVLTF
- TRBJ1-5 TRBV6-1 few TGTGCCAGCGGGCGGGGGATCGGTCAGCCCCAGCATTTT CASGRGIGQPQHF
- TRBJ1-5 TRBV20-1 few TGCAGTGCTTCTGAGGCTGTTAATCAGCCCCAGCATTTT CSASEAVNQPQHF
TRBD2 TRBJ2-2 TRBV10-2 - TGCGCCAGCAGTGGCGGGGGTAGATACACCGGGGAGCTGTTTTTT CASSGGGRYTGELFF
- TRBJ2-2 TRBV25-1 few TGTGCCAGCTCACCGGTGGGGCCGTACGGGGAGCTGTTTTTT CASSPVGPYGELFF
- TRBJ1-4 TRBV29-1 - TGCAGCGGTAGGGGGGGACTACTGTTTTTT CSGRGGLLFF
- TRBJ1-2 TRBV7-9 - TGTGCCAGCAGCGTCAGGGCGAGCATCTATGGCTACACCTTC CASSVRASIYGYTF
- TRBJ2-6 TRBV9 once TGTGCCAGCAGCGTATCTGGGGGGCCCTACGTCCTGACTTTC CASSVSGGPYVLTF
- TRBJ1-2 TRBV6-1 many TGTGCCAGCAGTGAAAGGGTTGGGGATTATGGCTACACCTTC CASSERVGDYGYTF
- TRBJ2-5 TRBV7-2 - TGTGCCAGCAGTTTAGGCAGGGGGGCAGAGACCCAGTACTTC CASSLGRGAETQYF
- TRBJ1-1 TRBV6-2/TRBV6-3 - TGTGCCAGCAGTCCAAGACAGCGCGGGGCCGGGACTGAGGCTTTCTTT CASSPRQRGAGTEAFF
- TRBJ1-5 TRBV10-3 many TGTGCCGCGGGGGGGCCCGGCAATCAGCCCCAGCATTTT CAAGGPGNQPQHF
TRBD1 TRBJ2-5 TRBV29-1 - TGCAGCGTTTATGGGACAGGGGCGCAAGAGACCCAGTACTTC CSVYGTGAQETQYF
- TRBJ1-5 TRBV6-6 - TGTGCCAGCAGTTACGATCCCGGACGCCCGGGAGCGCAGCCCCAGCATTTT CASSYDPGRPGAQPQHF
- TRBJ1-1 TRBV15 - TGTGCCACCAGCAGACCATCCCTTCGGGGGAACACTGAAGCTTTCTTT CATSRPSLRGNTEAFF
TRBD1 TRBJ2-6 TRBV7-2 - TGTGCCAGCAGCGCCCGGACAGGGGGGGCCAACGTCCTGACTTTC CASSARTGGANVLTF
- TRBJ2-2 TRBV7-3 - TGTGCCAGCAGTAACGTGGGGGCGAACACCGGGGAGCTGTTTTTT CASSNVGANTGELFF